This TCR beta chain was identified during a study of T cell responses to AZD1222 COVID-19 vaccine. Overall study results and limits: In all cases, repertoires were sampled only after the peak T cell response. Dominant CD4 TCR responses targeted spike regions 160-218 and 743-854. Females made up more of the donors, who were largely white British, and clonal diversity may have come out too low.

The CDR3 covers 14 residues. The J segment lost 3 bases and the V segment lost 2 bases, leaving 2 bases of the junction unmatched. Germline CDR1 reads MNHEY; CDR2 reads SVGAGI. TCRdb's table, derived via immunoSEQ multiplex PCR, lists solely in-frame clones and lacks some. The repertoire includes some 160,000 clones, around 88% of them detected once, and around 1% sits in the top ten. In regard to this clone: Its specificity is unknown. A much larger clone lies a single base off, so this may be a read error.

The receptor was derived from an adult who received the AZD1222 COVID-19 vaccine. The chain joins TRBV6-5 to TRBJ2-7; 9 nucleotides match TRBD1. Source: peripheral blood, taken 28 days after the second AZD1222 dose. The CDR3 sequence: CASSYPGQGYEQYF. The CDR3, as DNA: TGTGCCAGCAGTTACCCGGGACAGGGCTACGAGCAGTACTTC.